A single sample gave rise to the 15 T cell receptor beta chains below, sequenced in a study of blood T cell repertoires in COVID-19. Generated by immunoSEQ multiplex PCR, the TCRdb table keeps only in-frame clones and is missing some. The table shows around 120,000 clones, with over 70% occurring only once. The sample taken for sequencing was peripheral blood. The receptors here all came from a woman in her seventies with acute or convalescent COVID-19.

The genes are TRBV13 and TRBJ2-3; D not certain. V was trimmed by 2 bases and J by 1 base, leaving 10 bases between them. This CDR3 region has 15 residues. Germline values: CDR1 PRHDT, CDR2 FYEKMQ (reference sequence). CDR3 nucleotides: TGTGCCAGCAGCTTAAGCCCCGCTGGCACAGATACGCAGTATTTT. Residues: CASSLSPAGTDTQYF.

This clone was seen a single time. The chain has TRBV27 and TRBJ1-5; 8 bases are shared with TRBD1. There are 15 residues in the CDR3. Germline V gene lookup returns CDR1 MNHEY and CDR2 SMNVEV (reference sequence). Trimming took 7 bases from V and 3 from J; bases not matched to a gene: 8. CDR3 in amino acids: CASTLTGVANQPQHF. The CDR3 DNA follows: TGTGCCAGCACCCTGACAGGGGTAGCCAATCAGCCCCAGCATTTT.

The rearrangement joins TRBV7-9 to TRBJ1-1; TRBD1 is a possible D gene (5 bases). The CDR3 is 14 residues long. Germline assignment: CDR1 SEHNR and CDR2 FQNEAQ (reference sequence). Between the trimmed V and J ends, which lost 7 bases and 1 base, there was a span of 13 bases. The chain's CDR3 is CASMRDGPNTEAFF. The CDR3 nucleotides read TGTGCCAGCATGCGGGACGGACCGAACACTGAAGCTTTCTTT.

This chain connects TRBV19 to TRBJ1-5; the match to TRBD1 covers 10 bases. The CDR3 extends over 17 amino acids. V shed 2 bases and J 2 bases; nucleotides not matched to a gene: 6. From germline, CDR1 is LNHDA and CDR2 SQIVND (reference sequence). The CDR3, as DNA: TGTGCCAGTAGTATACTATGGGACAGGGGAGGCAATCAGCCCCAGCATTTT. Encoded protein: CASSILWDRGGNQPQHF.

The chain combines TRBV7-9 with TRBJ1-2, with 7 bases that match TRBD1. Per germline, CDR1 SEHNR and CDR2 FQNEAQ (reference sequence). Germline trimming cut 5 bases from V and 6 bases from J; bases unmatched to any gene: 6. The CDR3 covers 13 residues. CDR3 DNA: TGTGCCAGCAGCATCCGGGACAGTCATGGCTACACCTTC. It specifies CASSIRDSHGYTF.

This clone was seen only once. V usage is TRBV5-1 and J usage is TRBJ2-1; 7 bases are a match to TRBD2. The CDR3 totals 15 residues. CDR1 is SGHRS, CDR2 YFSETQ, per germline. J lost 8 bases, V lost 0 bases, and 8 bases had no gene match. CDR3 bases: TGCGCCAGCAGCTTGGCCCGGGGGGTCGGAGATGAGCAGTTCTTC. It codes for CASSLARGVGDEQFF.

The chain is built from TRBV5-1 and TRBJ2-3; 9 bases fit TRBD2. Germline-derived CDR1 and CDR2 are SGHRS and YFSETQ. The length of the CDR3 is 16 residues. V was clipped by 1 base and J by 5 bases; unmatched bases: 8. In nucleotides, the CDR3 is TGCGCCAGCAGCTTGATTGAGCGGGGGGCCGGAGATACGCAGTATTTT. It is translated as CASSLIERGAGDTQYF.

The rearrangement joins TRBV27 to TRBJ1-5; TRBD1 is a possible D gene (5 bases). This CDR3 region has 15 residues. The germline V and J ends were trimmed by 2 bases and 2 bases, with 10 bases remaining between them. Germline CDR1 is MNHEY and CDR2 is SMNVEV (reference sequence). CDR3 DNA: TGTGCCAGCAGTTTAATGGGGGGGGGCAATCAGCCCCAGCATTTT. Encoded protein: CASSLMGGGNQPQHF.

The chain uses TRBV6-1 and TRBJ1-5, with D possibly matching TRBD1 (5 bases). V shed 4 bases and J shed 7 bases, with 20 bases lying between them. The CDR3 has 16 amino acids. The germline V gene encodes CDR1 MNHNS and CDR2 SASEGT. CDR3 bases: TGTGCCAGCAGTGTCTCAAGCGTCGGGGGTAACCAGCCCCAGCATTTT. This sequence encodes CASSVSSVGGNQPQHF.

V usage is TRBV5-4 and J usage is TRBJ2-5; TRBD2 matches at 14 bases. Trimming cost V 4 bases and J 0 bases; bases outside gene matches: 5. CDR1 is SGHNT and CDR2 is YYREEE in the germline V gene (reference sequence). The CDR3 is made up of 17 amino acids. This chain's CDR3 is CASSRGLAGVNQETQYF. CDR3 sequence (DNA): TGTGCCAGCAGCCGGGGACTAGCGGGGGTTAACCAAGAGACCCAGTACTTC. The full variable domain, its missing parts supplied by reference TRBV5-4 and TRBJ2-5, is ETGVTQSPTHLIKTRGQQVTLRCSSQSGHNTVSWYQQALGQGPQFIFQYYREEENGRGNFPPRFSGLQFPNYSSELNVNALELDDSALYLCASSRGLAGVNQETQYFGPGTRLLVL.

This clone came up once. The chain links TRBV27 to TRBJ2-1, with TRBD1 identical over 8 bases. Germline V gene lookup returns CDR1 MNHEY and CDR2 SMNVEV (reference sequence). The CDR3 is 15 amino acids. J lost 3 bases, V lost 3 bases, and 4 bases had no gene match. CDR3 sequence: CASSFRTGHYNEQFF. CDR3 sequence (DNA): TGTGCCAGCAGTTTCCGGACAGGGCACTACAATGAGCAGTTCTTC.

The gene calls are TRBV19 and TRBJ2-2, with 8 bases aligning to TRBD1. Trimming took 6 bases from V and 0 from J; bases not matched to a gene: 3. The CDR3 contains 15 residues. Germline V CDR1 and CDR2: LNHDA, SQIVND (reference sequence). The CDR3 nucleotides read TGTGCCAGTAGGGTGACAGGGGCGAACACCGGGGAGCTGTTTTTT. Protein sequence: CASRVTGANTGELFF.

V and J are TRBV30 and TRBJ2-3, with TRBD2 as a possible D gene (6 bases). CDR3 length equals 15 residues. Germline V CDR1 and CDR2: GTSNPN, SVGIG (reference sequence). Trimming stripped 2 bases from V and 0 bases from J, with 12 bases between. The CDR3: CAWSTGTGSTDTQYF. Written as DNA, the CDR3 is TGTGCCTGGAGTACCGGGACTGGCAGCACAGATACGCAGTATTTT.

This clone showed up just once. The V call is TRBV6-6, the J call TRBJ1-2; D call uncertain. V lost 2 bases and J 2 bases, leaving 6 bases between the germline ends. The CDR3 covers 13 residues. Germline V gene data show CDR1 as MNHNY and CDR2 as SVGAGI (reference sequence). CDR3 residues: CASSYAGNYGYTF. CDR3 coding DNA: TGTGCCAGCAGTTACGCGGGAAACTATGGCTACACCTTC.

The gene calls are TRBV30 and TRBJ2-1, with D perhaps TRBD1 (5 bases). This CDR3 comprises 12 residues. Trimming shortened V by 4 bases and J by 4 bases, and 8 bases separated the two germline ends. Germline CDR1 GTSNPN, CDR2 SVGIG (reference sequence). This chain's CDR3 is CAWTRDYNEQFF. CDR3 nucleotide sequence: TGTGCCTGGACCAGGGATTACAATGAGCAGTTCTTC.